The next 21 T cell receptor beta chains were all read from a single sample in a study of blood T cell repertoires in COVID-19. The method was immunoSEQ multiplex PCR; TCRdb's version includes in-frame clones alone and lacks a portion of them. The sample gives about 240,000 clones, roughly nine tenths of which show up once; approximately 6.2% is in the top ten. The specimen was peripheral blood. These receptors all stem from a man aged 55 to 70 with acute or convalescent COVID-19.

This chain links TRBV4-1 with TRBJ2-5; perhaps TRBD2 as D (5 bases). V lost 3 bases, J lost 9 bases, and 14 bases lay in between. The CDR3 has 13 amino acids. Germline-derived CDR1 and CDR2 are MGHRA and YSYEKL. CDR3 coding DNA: TGCGCCAGCAGCCAGTATGACTACTCGGCCCAGTACTTC. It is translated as CASSQYDYSAQYF.

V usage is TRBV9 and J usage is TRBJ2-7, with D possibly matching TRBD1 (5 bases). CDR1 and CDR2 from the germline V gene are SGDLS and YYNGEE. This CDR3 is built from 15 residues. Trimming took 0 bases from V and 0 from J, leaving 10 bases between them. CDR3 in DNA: TGTGCCAGCAGCGTAGGACAGAGCTTCTCCTACGAGCAGTACTTC. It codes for CASSVGQSFSYEQYF.

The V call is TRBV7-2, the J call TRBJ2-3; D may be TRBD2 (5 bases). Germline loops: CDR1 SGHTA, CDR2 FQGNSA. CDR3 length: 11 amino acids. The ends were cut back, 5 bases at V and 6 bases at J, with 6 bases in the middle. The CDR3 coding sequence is TGTGCCAGCAGCGCTAGCGATACGCAGTATTTT. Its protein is CASSASDTQYF. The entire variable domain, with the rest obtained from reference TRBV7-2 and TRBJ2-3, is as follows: GAGVSQSPSNKVTEKGKDVELRCDPISGHTALYWYRQSLGQGLEFLIYFQGNSAPDKSGLPSDRFSAERTGGSVSTLTIQRTQQEDSAVYLCASSASDTQYFGPGTRLTVL.

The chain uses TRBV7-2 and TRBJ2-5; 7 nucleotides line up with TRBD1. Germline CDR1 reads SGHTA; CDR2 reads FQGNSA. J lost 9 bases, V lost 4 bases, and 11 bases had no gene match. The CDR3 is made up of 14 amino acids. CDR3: CASSSSGQTGSQYF. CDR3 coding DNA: TGTGCCAGCAGCTCATCGGGACAGACAGGGTCCCAGTACTTC. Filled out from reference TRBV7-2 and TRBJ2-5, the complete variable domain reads GAGVSQSPSNKVTEKGKDVELRCDPISGHTALYWYRQSLGQGLEFLIYFQGNSAPDKSGLPSDRFSAERTGGSVSTLTIQRTQQEDSAVYLCASSSSGQTGSQYFGPGTRLLVL.

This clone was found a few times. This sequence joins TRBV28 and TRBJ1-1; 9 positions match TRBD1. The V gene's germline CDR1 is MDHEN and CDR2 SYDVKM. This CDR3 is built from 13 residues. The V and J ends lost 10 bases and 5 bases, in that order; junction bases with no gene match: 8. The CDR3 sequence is CATLTGGRTEAFF. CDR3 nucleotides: TGTGCCACCCTCACAGGGGGCCGGACTGAAGCTTTCTTT.

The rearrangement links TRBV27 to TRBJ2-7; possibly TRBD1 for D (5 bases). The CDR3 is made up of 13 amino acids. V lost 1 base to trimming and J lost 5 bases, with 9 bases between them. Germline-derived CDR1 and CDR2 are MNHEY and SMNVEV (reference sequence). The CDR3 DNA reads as TGTGCCAGCAGTTTATTAAGGGGTAACGAGCAGTACTTC. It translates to CASSLLRGNEQYF.

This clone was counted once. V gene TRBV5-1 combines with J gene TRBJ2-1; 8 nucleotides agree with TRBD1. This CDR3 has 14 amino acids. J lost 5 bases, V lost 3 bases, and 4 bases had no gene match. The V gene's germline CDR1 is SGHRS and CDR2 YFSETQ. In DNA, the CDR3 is TGCGCCAGCAGCTCGGACAGGGTTGACAATGAGCAGTTCTTC. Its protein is CASSSDRVDNEQFF.

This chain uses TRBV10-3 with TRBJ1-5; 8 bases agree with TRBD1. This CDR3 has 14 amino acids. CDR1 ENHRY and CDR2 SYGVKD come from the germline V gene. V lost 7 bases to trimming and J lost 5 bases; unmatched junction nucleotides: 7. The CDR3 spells CAIKPGQADQPQHF. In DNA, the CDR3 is TGTGCCATCAAGCCGGGACAGGCCGATCAGCCCCAGCATTTT.

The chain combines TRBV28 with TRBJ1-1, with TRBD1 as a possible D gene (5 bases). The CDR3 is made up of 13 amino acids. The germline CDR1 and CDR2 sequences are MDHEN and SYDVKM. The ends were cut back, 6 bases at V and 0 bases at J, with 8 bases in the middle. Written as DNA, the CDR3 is TGTGCCAGCAGCAGGACACTGAACACTGAAGCTTTCTTT. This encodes CASSRTLNTEAFF. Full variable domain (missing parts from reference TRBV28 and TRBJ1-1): DVKVTQSSRYLVKRTGEKVFLECVQDMDHENMFWYRQDPGLGLRLIYFSYDVKMKEKGDIPEGYSVSREKKERFSLILESASTNQTSMYLCASSRTLNTEAFFGQGTRLTVV.

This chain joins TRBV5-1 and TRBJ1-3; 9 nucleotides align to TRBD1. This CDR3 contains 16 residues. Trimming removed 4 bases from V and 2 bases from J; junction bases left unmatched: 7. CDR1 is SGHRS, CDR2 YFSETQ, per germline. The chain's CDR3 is CASSTGTGMTGNTIYF. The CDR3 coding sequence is TGCGCCAGCAGCACCGGGACAGGGATGACTGGAAACACCATATATTTT.

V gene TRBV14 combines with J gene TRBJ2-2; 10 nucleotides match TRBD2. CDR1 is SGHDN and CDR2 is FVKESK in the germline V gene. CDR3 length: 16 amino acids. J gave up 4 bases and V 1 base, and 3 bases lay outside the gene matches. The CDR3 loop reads CASSQVAGGATGELFF. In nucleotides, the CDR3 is TGTGCCAGCAGCCAAGTAGCGGGAGGTGCCACCGGGGAGCTGTTTTTT.

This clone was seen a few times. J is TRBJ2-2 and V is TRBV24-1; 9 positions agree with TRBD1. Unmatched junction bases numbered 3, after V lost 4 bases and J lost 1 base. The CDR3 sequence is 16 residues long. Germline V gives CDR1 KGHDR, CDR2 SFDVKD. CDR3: CATSDLGQGNTGELFF. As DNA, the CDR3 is TGTGCCACCAGTGACCTGGGACAGGGGAACACCGGGGAGCTGTTTTTT.

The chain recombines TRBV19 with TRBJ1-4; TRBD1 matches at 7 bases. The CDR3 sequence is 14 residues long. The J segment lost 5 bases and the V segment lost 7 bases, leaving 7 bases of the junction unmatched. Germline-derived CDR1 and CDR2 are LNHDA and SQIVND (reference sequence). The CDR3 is CASTWTGGNEKLFF. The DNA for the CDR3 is TGTGCCAGTACCTGGACAGGAGGAAATGAAAAACTGTTTTTT.

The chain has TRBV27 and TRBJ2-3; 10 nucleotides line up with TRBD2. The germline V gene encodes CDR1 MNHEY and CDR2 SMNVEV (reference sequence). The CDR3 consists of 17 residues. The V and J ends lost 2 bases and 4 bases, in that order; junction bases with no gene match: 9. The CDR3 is CASSLALAGPGADTQYF. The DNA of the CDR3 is TGTGCCAGCAGTTTAGCACTAGCGGGACCAGGGGCAGATACGCAGTATTTT.

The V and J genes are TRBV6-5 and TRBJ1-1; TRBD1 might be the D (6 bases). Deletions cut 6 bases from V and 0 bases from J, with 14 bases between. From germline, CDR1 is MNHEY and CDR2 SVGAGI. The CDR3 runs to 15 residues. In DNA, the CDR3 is TGTGCCAGCAGCCTACACAGGGCCCTGAACACTGAAGCTTTCTTT. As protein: CASSLHRALNTEAFF.

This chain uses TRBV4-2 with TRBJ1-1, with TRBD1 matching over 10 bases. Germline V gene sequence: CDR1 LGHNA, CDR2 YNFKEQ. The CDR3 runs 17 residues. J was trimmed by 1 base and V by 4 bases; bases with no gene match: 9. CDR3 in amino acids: CASSLYGQGDSNTEAFF. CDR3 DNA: TGTGCCAGCAGCCTTTACGGACAGGGGGATTCGAACACTGAAGCTTTCTTT.

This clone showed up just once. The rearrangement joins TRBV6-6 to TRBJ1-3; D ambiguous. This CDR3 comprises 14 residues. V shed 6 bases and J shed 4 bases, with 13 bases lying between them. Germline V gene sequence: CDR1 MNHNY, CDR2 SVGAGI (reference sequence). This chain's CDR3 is CASSPARAGNTIYF. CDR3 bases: TGTGCCAGCAGCCCTGCGAGAGCGGGAAACACCATATATTTT.

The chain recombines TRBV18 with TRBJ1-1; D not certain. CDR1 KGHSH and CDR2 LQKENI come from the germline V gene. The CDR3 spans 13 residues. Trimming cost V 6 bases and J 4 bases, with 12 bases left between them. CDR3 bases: TGTGCCAGCTCCGACGACCGGGGCACTGAAGCTTTCTTT. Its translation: CASSDDRGTEAFF.

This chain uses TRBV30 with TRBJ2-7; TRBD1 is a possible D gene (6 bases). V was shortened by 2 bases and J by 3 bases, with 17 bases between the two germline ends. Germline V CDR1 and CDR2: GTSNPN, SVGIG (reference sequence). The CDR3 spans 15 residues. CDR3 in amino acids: CAWSKGQGLGYEQYF. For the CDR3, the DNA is TGTGCCTGGAGTAAGGGTCAGGGGCTGGGCTACGAGCAGTACTTC. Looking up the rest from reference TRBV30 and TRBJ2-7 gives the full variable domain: SQTIHQWPATLVQPVGSPLSLECTVEGTSNPNLYWYRQAAGRGLQLLFYSVGIGQISSEVPQNLSASRPQDRQFILSSKKLLLSDSGFYLCAWSKGQGLGYEQYFGPGTRLTVT.

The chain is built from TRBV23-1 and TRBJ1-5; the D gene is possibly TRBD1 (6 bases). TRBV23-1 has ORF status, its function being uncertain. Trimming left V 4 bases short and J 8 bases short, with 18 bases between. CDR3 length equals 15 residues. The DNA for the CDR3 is TGCGCCAGCAGTCCCCCAAGGGGGTGGTTGAAGCCCCAGCATTTT. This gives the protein CASSPPRGWLKPQHF.

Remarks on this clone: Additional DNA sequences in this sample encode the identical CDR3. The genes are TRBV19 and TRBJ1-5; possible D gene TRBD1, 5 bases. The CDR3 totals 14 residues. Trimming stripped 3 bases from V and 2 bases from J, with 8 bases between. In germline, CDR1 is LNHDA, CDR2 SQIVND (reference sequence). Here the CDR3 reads CASSIARGNQPQHF. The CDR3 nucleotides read TGTGCCAGTAGTATCGCCAGGGGCAATCAGCCCCAGCATTTT.